A selection of T cell receptor beta chains follows, all from one sample in a study of blood T cell repertoires in COVID-19. The method was immunoSEQ multiplex PCR; TCRdb's version includes in-frame clones alone and lacks a portion of them. In the table there are 190,000 or so clones, around nine tenths of which are singletons. Sequencing used peripheral blood. The receptors come from a man aged 40-49 years with acute or convalescent COVID-19. The CDR3 runs from the conserved cysteine through the conserved F or W. D genes are given only for firm matches. Not all rows give a size; the values are once, few, many and, for expanded clones, a class.

d_call j_call clone_size v_call cdr3_aa cdr3_nt
TRBD1 TRBJ1-5 - TRBV19 CASSKSGTGSNQPQHF TGTGCCAGTAGCAAATCCGGGACAGGTAGCAATCAGCCCCAGCATTTT
- TRBJ2-7 - TRBV27 CASSLQGSYEQYF TGTGCCAGCAGTTTGCAGGGCTCCTACGAGCAGTACTTC
TRBD1 TRBJ2-3 - TRBV18 CASSPSRQGSPDTQYF TGTGCCAGCTCACCGTCGAGACAGGGGAGTCCAGATACGCAGTATTTT
TRBD1 TRBJ2-3 - TRBV6-5 CAGRQGLVDTQYF TGTGCCGGTAGACAGGGCTTAGTCGATACGCAGTATTTT
- TRBJ1-2 - TRBV5-1 CASSLAGRADYGYTF TGCGCCAGCAGCTTGGCGGGCAGGGCGGATTATGGCTACACCTTC
- TRBJ1-1 - TRBV15 CATSRDRGVNTEAFF TGTGCCACCAGCAGAGATCGCGGGGTTAACACTGAAGCTTTCTTT
- TRBJ2-7 - TRBV4-1 CASSQDGLGGGEQYF TGCGCCAGCAGCCAGGATGGACTAGGAGGGGGCGAGCAGTACTTC
TRBD1 TRBJ1-4 - TRBV5-4 CASSRRQGNEKLFF TGTGCCAGCAGCCGCCGACAGGGGAATGAAAAACTGTTTTTT
- TRBJ1-5 - TRBV5-1 CASSLAGVDQPQHF TGCGCCAGCAGCTTGGCCGGGGTCGATCAGCCCCAGCATTTT
- TRBJ2-7 - TRBV9 CASSVVASAGYEQYF TGTGCCAGCAGCGTAGTGGCTAGCGCGGGCTACGAGCAGTACTTC
- TRBJ2-7 - TRBV18 CASSPLQVLSYEQYF TGTGCCAGCTCACCACTTCAGGTACTCTCCTACGAGCAGTACTTC
- TRBJ1-2 - TRBV10-3 CAISEQLYGYTF TGTGCCATCAGTGAACAGCTCTATGGCTACACCTTC
- TRBJ2-1 - TRBV18 CASSPPSLAAQFF TGTGCCAGCTCACCACCGAGTCTTGCCGCGCAGTTCTTC
- TRBJ2-7 - TRBV5-8 CASSPEGSAVEQYF TGTGCCAGCAGCCCGGAGGGGTCCGCCGTCGAGCAGTACTTC
TRBD1 TRBJ2-5 - TRBV7-9 CASSPPKQGGYQETQYF TGTGCCAGCAGCCCCCCTAAACAGGGGGGATACCAAGAGACCCAGTACTTC
- TRBJ1-5 few TRBV7-9 CARHSLSNQPQHF TGTGCCAGACACAGCTTAAGCAATCAGCCCCAGCATTTT
- TRBJ2-3 - TRBV25-1 CASSLMWRGDTQYF TGTGCCAGCAGTCTGATGTGGCGAGGAGATACGCAGTATTTT